The 25 T cell receptor beta chains below all came from one sample that was sequenced in a study of PD-1 blockade in classical Hodgkin lymphoma. Exposure to brentuximab vedotin varied, and each patient had relapsed following autologous stem cell transplantation. Researchers pulled CD8+ T cells out of thawed PBMCs using magnetic negative selection. Clones were sequenced by immunoSEQ multiplex PCR, and TCRdb holds only the in-frame ones, with some missing. The sample yields 8,000 or so clones, just over 85% seen once. The source material was CD8+ T cells from blood, sampled at baseline. These receptors came from a human donor with classical Hodgkin lymphoma.

This chain links TRBV5-1 with TRBJ2-7, with 8 positions matching TRBD1. The CDR3 sequence is 14 residues long. V dropped 6 bases and J dropped 3; count of bases not matched to a gene: 8. CDR1 is SGHRS, CDR2 YFSETQ, per germline. The CDR3 DNA reads as TGCGCCAGCACCGATCCGACAGGGGACTACGAGCAGTACTTC. Translation: CASTDPTGDYEQYF.

The gene calls are TRBV6-6 and TRBJ2-5; D is unclear. This CDR3 is 13 amino acids long. The V end lost 5 bases, the J end lost 3 bases, and 10 bases lay between the germline ends. In germline, CDR1 is MNHNY, CDR2 SVGAGI (reference sequence). CDR3 sequence reads: CASSHRHEETQYF. For the CDR3, the DNA is TGTGCCAGCAGTCATAGACACGAAGAGACCCAGTACTTC.

The rearrangement joins TRBV4-2 to TRBJ1-6, with 7 bases fitting TRBD1. Germline V gene data show CDR1 as LGHNA and CDR2 as YNFKEQ. V was pared by 1 base and J by 13 bases, with 7 bases of the junction left unmatched. The CDR3 has 14 amino acids. The chain's CDR3 is CASSQGQGPSPLHF. CDR3 coding DNA: TGTGCCAGCAGCCAAGGACAGGGCCCGTCCCCCCTCCACTTT.

This chain uses TRBV28 with TRBJ2-5, with 7 nucleotides matching TRBD1. The junction had 11 bases not matched to a gene; V was cut back by 8 bases and J by 5 bases. The CDR3 has 14 residues. The germline V gene has CDR1 MDHEN and CDR2 SYDVKM. CDR3 loop: CASSTDREEETQYF. CDR3 bases: TGTGCCAGCTCTACCGACAGGGAAGAGGAGACCCAGTACTTC.

The CDR3 is CASSIDSDGQQDYGYTF. The CDR3 bases are TGTGCCAGTAGTATTGACAGCGACGGGCAGCAAGACTATGGCTACACCTTC. The J gene is TRBJ1-2, the V gene TRBV19, with D tentatively TRBD1 (5 bases). Germline values: CDR1 LNHDA, CDR2 SQIVND (reference sequence). The CDR3 consists of 17 residues. Trimming shortened V by 3 bases and J by 3 bases, and 20 bases separated the two germline ends.

The V call is TRBV6-5, the J call TRBJ1-5; possibly TRBD1 for D (5 bases). Per the germline V gene, CDR1 is MNHEY and CDR2 is SVGAGI. Trimming left V 5 bases short and J 5 bases short, with 16 bases between. The CDR3 spans 15 residues. The CDR3 region is CASSTGGSGYQPQHF. CDR3 DNA: TGTGCCAGCAGTACCGGGGGGAGCGGGTATCAGCCCCAGCATTTT.

The chain has TRBV9 and TRBJ2-1, with TRBD2 as a possible D gene (7 bases). The V gene lost 0 bases and the J gene lost 9 bases, with 19 bases spanning the gap. Germline V gene sequence: CDR1 SGDLS, CDR2 YYNGEE. The CDR3 has 16 amino acids. The CDR3 sequence: CASSVAGGSSYTEQFF. The CDR3 DNA follows: TGTGCCAGCAGCGTAGCGGGGGGCAGCTCCTATACTGAGCAGTTCTTC.

This clone has only a few counts. The chain has TRBV5-3 and TRBJ2-1; 16 nucleotides match TRBD2. TRBV5-3 is given ORF status, its function remaining uncertain. The CDR3 is 21 residues long. With 1 base clipped from V and 7 bases from J, the junction kept 17 bases outside the gene matches. CDR3: CARSLSGTSGGAFPTLNEQFF. CDR3 bases: TGTGCCAGAAGCTTGTCCGGGACTAGCGGGGGGGCCTTTCCCACTTTGAATGAGCAGTTCTTC.

The chain recombines TRBV2 with TRBJ1-6, with TRBD1 matching over 7 bases. With V trimmed by 8 bases and J by 7 bases, 8 bases remained unmatched. Per the germline V gene, CDR1 is SNHLY and CDR2 is FYNNEI. The CDR3 runs to 14 residues. DNA of the CDR3: TGTGCCAGCTGCGAGCACAGGGGAAATTCACCCCTCCACTTT. Its translation: CASCEHRGNSPLHF.

This chain connects TRBV28 to TRBJ1-2; no firm D call. V shed 9 bases and J shed 4 bases, with 18 bases lying between them. Germline V gene data show CDR1 as MDHEN and CDR2 as SYDVKM. This CDR3 has 14 residues. CDR3 in amino acids: CASGGRKGGYGYTF. DNA of the CDR3: TGTGCCAGTGGAGGGAGGAAAGGCGGCTATGGCTACACCTTC.

The chain is built from TRBV15 and TRBJ2-1, with TRBD2 matching over 12 bases. Germline V CDR1 and CDR2: LNHNV, YYDKDF (reference sequence). V dropped 3 bases and J dropped 7; count of bases not matched to a gene: 4. The CDR3 spans 15 residues. CDR3 region: CATSSPSGGVNEQFF. The DNA of the CDR3 is TGTGCCACCAGCAGTCCTAGCGGGGGGGTTAATGAGCAGTTCTTC. The full variable domain, completed using reference TRBV15 and TRBJ2-1, is DAMVIQNPRYQVTQFGKPVTLSCSQTLNHNVMYWYQQKSSQAPKLLFHYYDKDFNNEADTPDNFQSRRPNTSFCFLDIRSPGLGDTAMYLCATSSPSGGVNEQFFGPGTRLTVL.

The chain uses TRBV2 and TRBJ1-3; 10 bases fit TRBD1. The germline V gene has CDR1 SNHLY and CDR2 FYNNEI. The CDR3 runs 16 residues. V shed 4 bases and J 10 bases; nucleotides not matched to a gene: 13. The CDR3 protein is CASSGSRRQGARTIYF. CDR3 coding DNA: TGTGCCAGCAGTGGATCCCGTAGACAGGGGGCGCGAACCATATATTTT.

The chain links TRBV4-1 to TRBJ1-5; TRBD1 matches 9 bases. Germline V gene lookup returns CDR1 MGHRA and CDR2 YSYEKL. This CDR3 has 15 amino acids. The V and J ends lost 4 bases and 4 bases, in that order; junction bases with no gene match: 5. DNA for the CDR3: TGCGCCAGCAGCCCAAGGACAGGGGCAAATCAGCCCCAGCATTTT. Its protein product is CASSPRTGANQPQHF.

V and J are TRBV25-1 and TRBJ2-1; D may match TRBD1 or TRBD2 (5 bases each). Trimming took off 3 bases at V and 8 bases at J, with 20 bases between the two ends. Germline CDR1 reads MGHDK; CDR2 reads SYGVNS. The CDR3 is made up of 16 amino acids. This CDR3 is CASSDSWGFSHDEQFF. The CDR3 nucleotides are TGTGCCAGCAGTGATTCCTGGGGGTTCAGTCACGATGAGCAGTTCTTC.

This rearrangement joins TRBV19 to TRBJ2-1; D might be TRBD1 (6 bases). There are 17 residues in the CDR3. The V gene's germline CDR1 is LNHDA and CDR2 SQIVND (reference sequence). Trimming shortened V by 2 bases and J by 4 bases, and 18 bases separated the two germline ends. The CDR3: CASSIQSTGTMYNEQFF. The CDR3 DNA reads as TGTGCCAGTAGTATACAATCTACAGGGACGATGTACAATGAGCAGTTCTTC.

The rearrangement links TRBV5-6 to TRBJ2-5; TRBD2 matches 10 bases. Trimming at V came to 1 base and at J to 2 bases, leaving 5 bases not matched to a gene. CDR3 length: 16 amino acids. Germline V lookup: CDR1 SGHDT, CDR2 YYEEEE. For the CDR3, the DNA is TGTGCCAGCAGCTTGTTCGCTAGCGGGGGACAAGAGACCCAGTACTTC. It translates to CASSLFASGGQETQYF.

This clone showed up just a few times. The J gene is TRBJ2-7, the V gene TRBV2; D is ambiguous. Per germline, CDR1 SNHLY and CDR2 FYNNEI. V gave up 2 bases and J gave up 2 bases, with 10 bases separating them. The CDR3 length is 14 residues. This CDR3 reads CASSERGTTYEQYF. The CDR3 DNA is TGTGCCAGCAGTGAACGAGGTACGACCTACGAGCAGTACTTC. The variable domain in full, with the rest retrieved from reference TRBV2 and TRBJ2-7, is EPEVTQTPSHQVTQMGQEVILRCVPISNHLYFYWYRQILGQKVEFLVSFYNNEISEKSEIFDDQFSVERPDGSNFTLKIRSTKLEDSAMYFCASSERGTTYEQYFGPGTRLTVT.

V usage is TRBV11-2 and J usage is TRBJ2-1, with 9 bases identical to TRBD2. The CDR3 is 13 residues long. Germline V gene lookup returns CDR1 SGHAT and CDR2 FQNNGV. The trim removed 10 bases at V and 8 bases at J, leaving 9 bases unmatched. In nucleotides, the CDR3 is TGTGCCACTGGCGGGAGGGTTAGCGATGAGCAGTTCTTC. Translating gives CATGGRVSDEQFF.

This chain links TRBV6-5 with TRBJ2-3; 12 bases agree with TRBD1. The CDR3 runs to 15 residues. V lost 6 bases to trimming and J lost 4 bases; unmatched junction nucleotides: 5. Germline V lookup: CDR1 MNHEY, CDR2 SVGAGI. The CDR3 sequence is CASRRRDRGPDTQYF. The DNA of the CDR3 is TGTGCCAGCAGACGGAGGGACAGGGGGCCAGATACGCAGTATTTT.

In DNA form, the CDR3 reads TGTGCCAGTGGGACTAGCGGGGGCTACGAGCAGTACTTC. Protein sequence: CASGTSGGYEQYF. The genes are TRBV19 and TRBJ2-7; 14 bases map to TRBD2. V trimming: 8 bases; J trimming: 3 bases; junction bases outside the gene matches: 0. Germline V lookup: CDR1 LNHDA, CDR2 SQIVND (reference sequence). The CDR3 consists of 13 residues.

This sequence joins TRBV5-4 and TRBJ1-1; D is perhaps TRBD1 (6 bases). This CDR3 has 16 residues. CDR1 SGHNT and CDR2 YYREEE come from the germline V gene (reference sequence). The V end lost 3 bases, the J end lost 0 bases, and 15 bases lay between the germline ends. CDR3 residues: CASSSEATGLNTEAFF. The CDR3 DNA is TGTGCCAGCAGCTCAGAAGCAACAGGGTTGAACACTGAAGCTTTCTTT.

The chain has TRBV7-9 and TRBJ1-3; D not resolved. V lost 5 bases, J lost 4 bases, and 12 bases lay in between. The CDR3 loop spans 14 amino acids. The germline CDR1 and CDR2 sequences are SEHNR and FQNEAQ (reference sequence). The CDR3 DNA is TGTGCCAGCAGCGAAAGTGTGGTAGGAAACACCATATATTTT. This codes for CASSESVVGNTIYF.

This clone showed up just a few times. The chain carries TRBV6-5 and TRBJ1-5; D gene unclear. There are 14 residues in the CDR3. Germline V CDR1 and CDR2: MNHEY, SVGAGI. V lost 6 bases and J 4 bases, leaving 13 bases between the germline ends. DNA for the CDR3: TGTGCCAGCAGCCCGGAGGAGGCAAATCAGCCCCAGCATTTT. It translates to CASSPEEANQPQHF.

The rearrangement links TRBV2 to TRBJ2-7; 7 nucleotides match TRBD1. CDR1 is SNHLY, CDR2 FYNNEI, per germline. The CDR3 runs to 13 residues. Trimming cost V 8 bases and J 4 bases; bases outside gene matches: 8. The CDR3 DNA sequence: TGTGCCAGCTCCCCTCCAGGGGGATACGAGCAGTACTTC. Its protein is CASSPPGGYEQYF.

This clone was observed a handful of times. This chain joins TRBV27 and TRBJ1-2; TRBD1 aligns across 9 bases. CDR1 and CDR2 from the germline V gene are MNHEY and SMNVEV (reference sequence). The V segment lost 0 bases and the J segment 4 bases; nucleotides outside the gene matches: 9. This CDR3 spans 17 amino acids. CDR3 sequence (DNA): TGTGCCAGCAGTTTATCGTTCAGGACAGGGGTCGGCTATGGCTACACCTTC. It encodes CASSLSFRTGVGYGYTF.